This record concerns one T cell receptor (beta chain) sequence. What it recognizes is unknown. The record originates from a study of OX40 agonist ivuxolimab in advanced cancers. Study in general: Dose-escalation patients had hepatocellular carcinoma, melanoma, renal cell or head and neck cancer.

V was clipped by 5 bases and J by 8 bases; unmatched bases: 10. There are 15 residues in the CDR3. Germline assignment: CDR1 SGHAT and CDR2 FQDESV (reference sequence). Overall study results and limits: By week 6 at 0.1 to 3.0 mg/kg, blood CD4+ and CD8+ T cells had expanded clonally.

TCRdb's table, derived via immunoSEQ multiplex PCR, lists solely in-frame clones and lacks some. The sample contains around 70,000 clones, 75% to 95% of which appear only once. Sequenced here: CD4+ or CD8+ T cells sorted from blood, sampled in a trial of the OX40 agonist ivuxolimab. The clonotype was recovered from an adult with an advanced solid tumor such as melanoma, head and neck, liver or kidney cancer. The chain couples TRBV11-1 to TRBJ2-1; 9 nucleotides agree with TRBD2. The CDR3 nucleotides are TGTGCCAGCAGCCGTAGCGGGAGTAGGAACGATGAGCAGTTCTTC. It encodes CASSRSGSRNDEQFF.